This TCR beta chain was found in a study of cytomegalovirus exposure and HLA in healthy donors (dated by TCRdb to about 2017). For the wider study: An earlier analysis of some 620 of the donors reported approximately 260 Gb of sequence data and 117 million unique TCR beta sequences obtained from approximately 180 million T cells. An early release covering more than 500 HLA-typed donors comprised about 300 gigabases of sequencing data and around 80 million unique TCR sequences. Among the approximately 400 genotyped donors, around 81% belonged to the genetic ancestry cluster associated with self-reported Caucasian donors. The aim of the study was to test whether cataloging public T cell receptors could identify signatures of past pathogen exposure. The study used immunosequencing to profile the T cell repertoires of approximately 690 subjects and linked those repertoires to cytomegalovirus serostatus. In addition to the first cohort of around 670 subjects, a separate validation cohort of around 110 different subjects was used. The study combined high-throughput TCR immunosequencing, statistical association of individual TCRs with disease status, and machine learning to predict cytomegalovirus infection status. A later analysis re-examined previously published TCR beta repertoires from around 670 donors and added high-resolution HLA genotyping to investigate patterns of TCR occurrence. The later analysis used no new phenotypic data to find candidate immune exposures, relying instead on TCR beta sequences and their occurrence across donors. An earlier analysis of several hundred of the donors applied high-throughput TCR beta sequencing to assess whether each TCR beta V gene segment acted as functional or pseudogenic. Alongside the repertoire data, information on donor age, sex, ethnicity and CMV serostatus was compiled. In a later genetic analysis, genome-wide SNP genotypes for about 65% of the roughly 700 donors were used, and that subset was treated as a discovery cohort. Every repertoire in the discovery cohort had been generated on one and the same sequencing platform. Both class I and class II loci were covered by HLA typing, at four-digit resolution. The number of typed donors differed by locus: about 620-640 for A, B, C, DRB1 and DQB1; 500 to 550 for DQA1; fewer than 610 for DPA1; and around 450 for DPB1. Roughly 5 DR-DQ haplotypes were handled as single units for association and clustering because linkage in the cohort was strong. Among a few hundred genotyped donors of the cohort, an average of 235,054 unique TCR beta nucleotide sequences were sequenced per donor, roughly a sixth of them non-productive. The study at large found these results: Because HLA typing was missing for some donors at each locus, association tests included only the typed subset. A later analysis associated about 17,000 TCR beta sequences with specific HLA alleles at a false discovery rate of 0.05. An earlier analysis of approximately 500 of the donors showed that most TCR beta V segments appeared in productive rearrangements either about 90% or about 30% of the time, which broadly matched IMGT annotations. In both the original and validation cohorts, the classifier was reported to diagnose cytomegalovirus status with high specificity and sensitivity. In a later analysis, several top co-occurrence clusters were reported to appear linked to parvovirus B19, influenza, CMV and Epstein-Barr virus. A few of the identified cytomegalovirus-associated TCR beta chains were confirmed in vitro to be specific for cytomegalovirus antigens. A later analysis found that HLA-associated TCR beta chains were more clonally expanded and had lower generation probabilities than equally common non-associated chains. According to a later analysis, TCR association rates differed among HLA loci, with DRB1 alleles showing the most associated TCRs and HLA-C alleles showing the fewest. The sequencing pipeline was judged likely to have produced a cluster of highly shared sequence variants as a technical artifact. Across donors, most TCR sequences were observed very rarely, whereas some public TCRs were present in many individuals. In this cohort, only TCR beta chains were sequenced, and detectable features were limited by the absence of alpha or paired-chain data. Linkage disequilibrium might explain the correlated functional status among segregating V segments, but an unknown experimental factor could not be excluded. Because counts were too low, roughly 18 rarely observed V segments, including chromosome 9 orphons, were left out of the earlier analysis of about 500 of the donors. A total of 164 TCR beta chains were listed by the study as associated with cytomegalovirus. Immune exposure information for the cohort was limited to CMV serostatus. A further reported finding was that TCR beta sequences accurately predicted the HLA-A and HLA-B alleles for most subjects in the first cohort. The presence/absence analyses assumed that sequencing depth was roughly uniform across donors, and that assumption may not be true. When HLA alleles, especially DR and DQ, strongly co-occurred, attributing TCR associations to individual alleles was difficult. The authors suggested that the approach could potentially be extended to other disease states and immunological phenotypes. In a later genetic analysis, a missense DCLRE1C variant was associated with V-gene and J-gene trimming of TCR beta chains, and the association was replicated in an independent cohort. A later genetic analysis reported fewer N-insertions in productive TCRs among donors in an Asian-associated ancestry cluster than the roughly 690-donor mean. In a later analysis, most CMV-associated TCR beta chains were found to appear HLA-restricted, with HLA associations seemingly driven largely by CMV exposure.

The receptor library was made with the immunoSEQ multiplex PCR assay. A mixture of 60 forward primers for TCR Vbeta segments and 13 reverse primers for TCR Jbeta segments was used in the multiplex PCR. The CDR3 region of rearranged TCR beta genes was amplified from genomic DNA with a multiplex PCR assay. On the Illumina HiSeq System, the amplified TCR beta libraries were sequenced as 87-base-pair reads. Concerning the study's data processing: A later analysis tallied around 82 million unique TCR beta chains across the 666 repertoires, and around 10 million of those chains were shared by two or more donors. Raw reads were error-corrected and collapsed into unique sequences by a nearest-neighbor algorithm in which closely related sequences were merged to remove PCR and sequencing errors. To assign V, D and J gene segments, CDR3 sequences were aligned to IMGT reference sequences. Each retained sequence needed at least a six-nucleotide match to both a V gene segment and a J gene segment. Rearrangements were classified as productive when the CDR3 lacked stop codons and remained in frame with V and J, and all other rearrangements were classified as non-productive. CDR3 was defined according to IMGT convention as the region running from the second conserved V-encoded cysteine to the conserved J-encoded phenylalanine. Sequences without an unambiguous match to a single V gene segment were excluded from the earlier analysis of 450 to 750 of the donors. In an earlier analysis of 587 of the donors, V segments were called functional above 56.7% productive rearrangements and were called segregating when the between-donor standard deviation exceeded 5%. A statistical classification framework was developed to diagnose cytomegalovirus status using the catalog of TCR beta chain sequences. In a later analysis, V and J genes were assigned by comparing TCR nucleotide sequences against IMGT/GENE-DB human TR gene sequences. The TCRdist pipeline was used in a later analysis to assign CDR3 sequences and most-parsimonious VDJ recombination scenarios. A later analysis defined each TCR beta chain by its CDR3 amino acid sequence plus V-gene family, and excluded reads lacking a unique V-gene family. To address suspected cross-contamination and a sequencing artifact, a later analysis removed 450 to 700 highly shared, low-generation-probability nucleotide sequences. In a later analysis, a clonal expansion index was calculated for each public chain from normalized within-repertoire ranks of inferred template counts. Generation probabilities in a later analysis came from a VDJ recombination model fitted to out-of-frame rearrangements, and those results were checked against IGoR. Hypergeometric tests were used in a later analysis to score TCR-TCR, TCR-HLA and TCR-CMV co-occurrence, with a repertoire-size bias correction applied to the TCR pairs. In a later analysis, false discovery rates were estimated by permuting HLA or CMV assignments 20 times. In a later analysis, co-occurring TCRs were grouped using DBSCAN, and TCRdist sequence similarity was added for clustering within HLA-allele-positive subsets. Co-occurrence clustering excluded repertoires with fewer than 30,000 or more than 120,000 public chains, plus five with anomalous nucleotide sharing. The table comes from immuneACCESS by way of TCRdb, which keeps in-frame sequences with V and J called. Part of the clones is missing from these tables; in studies checked, under half for an unresolved V gene and the rest for unknown reasons. Clone size and V and J calls were adopted from that table, with D and trimming inferred from the DNA. The sample data list approximately 250,000 clones, and roughly 78% of these were observed just once. The top ten clonotypes cover about 0.47% of the sample.

For this clone: There is no known antigen for this receptor. The record has no base qualities; no much larger clone is one base away.

The cohort was made up of 666 healthy bone marrow donors. All cohort members were sampled while nominally healthy, although unrecorded immune exposures were likely present. The donor was CMV seronegative and was included in the group of a few hundred seronegative cohort members. A peripheral blood sample was provided by each donor, and peripheral blood mononuclear cells were used for TCR beta sequencing. The Qiagen DNeasy Blood Extraction Kit was used to extract genomic DNA from the blood cell samples. The receptor was isolated from a boy aged 5-17 years in good health and CMV-seronegative. Sequencing was done on a sample of PBMCs.

The CDR3 sequence is CASSPKGTVNTEAFF. The DNA sequence is given as TGTGCCAGCAGCCCGAAGGGGACAGTGAACACTGAAGCTTTCTTT. This sequence uses TRBV5-5 and TRBJ1-1, with TRBD1 identical over 7 junction bases. The CDR3 holds 15 amino acids from the cysteine to the phenylalanine. Only the CDR3 part of the read is kept: 45 bases, read in frame from the first base. At the junction V is shortened by 4 bases and J by 0 bases; bases outside the gene matches: 6. The germline V gene encodes CDR1 SGHKS and CDR2 YYEKEE (reference sequence). This CDR3, with the reference TRBV5-5 and TRBJ1-1 proteins standing in past its ends, gives the full variable domain DAGVTQSPTHLIKTRGQQVTLRCSPISGHKSVSWYQQVLGQGPQFIFQYYEKEERGRGNFPDRFSARQFPNYSSELNVNALLLGDSALYLCASSPKGTVNTEAFFGQGTRLTVV.